This record looks at one TCR beta chain sequence and its context. Per the study methods: It was from reference gene primer amplification that nucleated cell counts were estimated. Here immunoSEQ multiplex PCR was the method, and the copy in TCRdb shows in-frame clones only, minus some. V and J calls and clone size come straight from that table; D and trimming were deduced from the DNA. Of about 370,000 clones listed, 90% are singletons. The CDR3 loop spans 14 amino acids. Germline V CDR1 and CDR2: SGHAT, FQNNGV. Trimming stripped 5 bases from V and 5 bases from J, with 15 bases between. This sample was included in a study of blood T cell repertoires in COVID-19. Study information: There were acute and convalescent COVID-19 samples, and they came from the United States, Italy and Spain. T cells, B-cell-depleted T cells, or PBMCs supplied cDNA or gDNA.

The genes are TRBV11-2 and TRBJ2-5, with D possibly matching TRBD1 (6 bases). The receptor was isolated from a young man with active or convalescent COVID-19. Sequenced: peripheral blood. This CDR3 is CASSGQTWEETQYF. Written as DNA, the CDR3 is TGTGCCAGCAGCGGACAGACCTGGGAGGAGACCCAGTACTTC.